These 21 T cell receptor beta chains were sequenced from one sample in a study of T cells in Graves' hyperthyroidism and ophthalmopathy. Template material for amplifying TCR beta CDR3 regions consisted of RNA transcripts. First-round RT-PCR targeting the TCR CDR3 was performed with the HTBI primer set. TCRdb re-called the multiplex PCR reads through MiXCR, storing one row per CDR3 protein. Counted here are about 530,000 distinct CDR3 sequences, roughly 15% occurring once; the ten biggest clones make up approximately 15%. The sample was blood. These receptors came from a woman aged 18-30 years with Graves' ophthalmopathy.

In this sample, this clonotype turned up many times. The chain couples TRBV20-1 to TRBJ2-3, with 9 bases fitting TRBD1. CDR1 DFQATT and CDR2 SNEGSKA come from the germline V gene (reference sequence). The CDR3 covers 15 residues. V dropped 6 bases and J dropped 4; count of bases not matched to a gene: 11. The CDR3 region has the DNA TGCAGTGCGCGGACAGGGGAGTCGCGGTCAGATACGCAGTATTTT. Translated: CSARTGESRSDTQYF.

This clonotype showed up many times. The rearrangement links TRBV20-1 to TRBJ2-5; D remains ambiguous. The length of the CDR3 is 14 residues. Between the trimmed V and J ends, which lost 6 bases and 1 base, there was a span of 15 bases. The germline CDR1 and CDR2 sequences are DFQATT and SNEGSKA (reference sequence). CDR3 sequence: CSATLQPFQETQYF. The CDR3 nucleotides are TGCAGTGCCACGCTACAGCCATTCCAAGAGACCCAGTACTTC.

This clonotype was observed many times. As DNA, the CDR3 is TGTGCCAGCAGCTTAGATCTGGGAACAGGGGTTCACACCGGGGAGCTGTTTTTT. Translation: CASSLDLGTGVHTGELFF. The chain carries TRBV11-2 and TRBJ2-2; TRBD1 aligns across 7 bases. Germline trimming cut 0 bases from V and 3 bases from J; bases unmatched to any gene: 10. Germline CDR1 and CDR2: SGHAT and FQNNGV. CDR3 length: 18 amino acids.

This clonotype came up a few times. The gene calls are TRBV6-1 and TRBJ1-1; D not resolved. The V gene's germline CDR1 is MNHNS and CDR2 SASEGT. V was clipped by 7 bases and J by 5 bases, with 17 bases between them. CDR3 length: 14 residues. CDR3 nucleotide sequence: TGTGCCAGCATATTAGGAGGCTCGGGTACTGAAGCTTTCTTT. This gives the protein CASILGGSGTEAFF.

The J gene is TRBJ1-5, the V gene TRBV25-1, with D perhaps TRBD1 (6 bases). Per germline, CDR1 MGHDK and CDR2 SYGVNS. This CDR3 is 14 amino acids long. With 5 bases removed from V and 2 bases from J, the gap between germline ends came to 10 bases. CDR3 region: CASSQGIGNQPQHF. The CDR3 nucleotides read TGTGCCAGCAGTCAGGGGATTGGCAATCAGCCCCAGCATTTT.

This clonotype was detected only a few times. This chain connects TRBV6-5 to TRBJ2-2; D is unresolved. V lost 2 bases and J lost 7, with 14 bases in between. The germline gives CDR1 MNHEY, CDR2 SVGAGI. CDR3 size: 15 residues. The CDR3 loop is CASSYQPGVDGELFF. The CDR3 coding sequence is TGTGCCAGCAGTTACCAGCCTGGGGTGGACGGGGAGCTGTTTTTT.

Many counts were recorded for this clonotype. The CDR3 reads CASRDRGLGYGYTF. DNA of the CDR3: TGTGCCAGCAGAGACAGGGGGCTAGGCTATGGCTACACCTTC. This chain links TRBV28 with TRBJ1-2; TRBD1 aligns across 10 bases. The junction had 5 bases not matched to a gene; V was cut back by 6 bases and J by 4 bases. Germline V lookup: CDR1 MDHEN, CDR2 SYDVKM. This CDR3 has 14 residues.

The rearrangement joins TRBV19 to TRBJ1-5; a possible D gene is TRBD1 (5 bases). Trimming cost V 6 bases and J 5 bases, with 14 bases left between them. The V gene's germline CDR1 is LNHDA and CDR2 SQIVND (reference sequence). The CDR3 runs 14 residues. CDR3 region: CASSGWGGDQPQHF. The CDR3, as DNA: TGTGCCAGTAGCGGTTGGGGAGGGGATCAGCCCCAGCATTTT.

This clonotype appeared a few times. The chain employs TRBV30 and TRBJ1-2; D uncertain. The ends were cut back, 0 bases at V and 6 bases at J, with 29 bases in the middle. Germline assignment: CDR1 GTSNPN and CDR2 SVGIG (reference sequence). The CDR3 extends over 19 amino acids. As DNA, the CDR3 is TGTGCCTGGAGTGTACAACCCCTACGGAGTCTGGGCGCAACCCATGGCTACACCTTC. This encodes CAWSVQPLRSLGATHGYTF.

This clonotype came up a few times. The chain couples TRBV6-1 to TRBJ2-3, with TRBD2 matching 7 bases. Per the germline V gene, CDR1 is MNHNS and CDR2 is SASEGT. The CDR3 length is 18 residues. After removal of 3 bases from V and 0 bases from J, the junction contained 12 bases not matched to a gene. In DNA form, the CDR3 reads TGTGCCAGCAGTGAGGCCCGCGGGGGAGTATTTAGCACAGATACGCAGTATTTT. This codes for CASSEARGGVFSTDTQYF.

This clonotype was seen more than once but under ten times. A read error is possible here, since a much larger clone lies one base away. The chain uses TRBV28 and TRBJ2-5; D not resolved. The CDR3 has 12 residues. Germline-derived CDR1 and CDR2 are MDHEN and SYDVKM. The CDR3 sequence is CASGLSAGTQYF. DNA for the CDR3: TGTGCCAGCGGTTTATCGGCCGGGACCCAGTACTTC.

The genes are TRBV4-1 and TRBJ1-6; TRBD1 is a possible D gene (5 bases). Germline lookup yields CDR1 MGHRA and CDR2 YSYEKL. The germline V and J ends were trimmed by 1 base and 7 bases, with 14 bases remaining between them. This CDR3 has 16 amino acids. CDR3 loop: CASSQVLGRSNSPLHF. CDR3 bases: TGCGCCAGCAGCCAAGTGTTGGGACGTTCCAATTCACCCCTCCACTTT.

This clonotype was observed many times. The V call is TRBV30, the J call TRBJ1-2; 8 bases are a match to TRBD1. Losses at the gene ends were 7 bases for V and 5 bases for J; bases not matched to a gene: 12. The CDR3 is made up of 14 amino acids. Germline V gene lookup returns CDR1 GTSNPN and CDR2 SVGIG (reference sequence). The CDR3: CAFTRDRLRYGYTF. The CDR3 DNA reads as TGTGCCTTCACGCGGGACAGGCTGCGGTATGGCTACACCTTC.

This chain joins TRBV5-1 and TRBJ1-2, with D uncertain. V lost 3 bases, J lost 2 bases, and 11 bases lay in between. CDR3 length: 14 residues. Germline assignment: CDR1 SGHRS and CDR2 YFSETQ. The CDR3 coding sequence is TGCGCCAGCAGCTCAGGCCTCAGAAACTATGGCTACACCTTC. It translates to CASSSGLRNYGYTF.

The chain employs TRBV30 and TRBJ2-5; the D gene is possibly TRBD1 (6 bases). The V gene lost 2 bases and the J gene lost 3 bases, with 13 bases spanning the gap. The CDR3 has 14 amino acids. Per the germline V gene, CDR1 is GTSNPN and CDR2 is SVGIG (reference sequence). CDR3 sequence reads: CAWSQSNREETQYF. CDR3 sequence (DNA): TGTGCCTGGAGTCAGTCCAACAGGGAAGAGACCCAGTACTTC.

This clonotype was seen more than once but under ten times. CDR3 loop: CASSFGWGGTGELFF. CDR3 in DNA: TGTGCCAGCAGTTTTGGGTGGGGCGGCACCGGGGAGCTGTTTTTT. The chain employs TRBV28 and TRBJ2-2, with D maybe TRBD1 (5 bases). CDR1 MDHEN and CDR2 SYDVKM come from the germline V gene. The germline V and J ends were trimmed by 3 bases and 4 bases, with 12 bases remaining between them. The CDR3 sequence is 15 residues long.

The sample holds a few counts of this clonotype. V gene TRBV20-1 combines with J gene TRBJ1-2; 7 nucleotides match TRBD1. The CDR3 contains 15 residues. V shed 1 base and J 4 bases; nucleotides not matched to a gene: 9. Germline CDR1 and CDR2: DFQATT and SNEGSKA (reference sequence). As DNA, the CDR3 is TGCAGTGCTAGAGGCCAGTCAGGGGGTAGCTATGGCTACACCTTC. Protein sequence: CSARGQSGGSYGYTF.

This clonotype was seen ten or more times. V usage is TRBV28 and J usage is TRBJ2-7; 11 bases match TRBD2. Trimming removed 6 bases from V and 3 bases from J; junction bases left unmatched: 13. Germline CDR1 and CDR2: MDHEN and SYDVKM. The CDR3 length is 17 residues. The CDR3: CASSALLAGGTGYEQYF. The CDR3 DNA reads TGTGCCAGCAGCGCCCTCTTAGCGGGGGGGACCGGCTACGAGCAGTACTTC.

V gene TRBV5-1 combines with J gene TRBJ1-2, with a weak D call TRBD1 (5 bases). V was trimmed by 8 bases and J by 8 bases, leaving 19 bases between them. CDR3 size: 13 residues. Germline lookup yields CDR1 SGHRS and CDR2 YFSETQ. CDR3 DNA sequence: TGCGCCAGTTCCTTGGGGGGGACGAGAGGCTACACCTTC. Translating it yields CASSLGGTRGYTF.

With respect to this clonotype: Just one base apart from a much larger clone, this may be a read error. The chain is built from TRBV12-3 or TRBV12-4 and TRBJ2-5; D is perhaps TRBD2 (5 bases). The CDR3 spans 15 residues. The CDR3 DNA is TGTGCCAGCACCCTTACTCAACTTGGAGGAGAGACCCAGTGCTTC. This encodes CASTLTQLGGETQCF.

This chain uses TRBV6-1 with TRBJ1-1; 7 bases fit TRBD1. Germline V gene data show CDR1 as MNHNS and CDR2 as SASEGT. This CDR3 is 15 amino acids long. Trimming cost V 6 bases and J 0 bases; bases outside gene matches: 7. CDR3 amino acids: CASSPDRVMNTEAFF. CDR3 DNA: TGTGCCAGCAGCCCCGACAGGGTAATGAACACTGAAGCTTTCTTT.